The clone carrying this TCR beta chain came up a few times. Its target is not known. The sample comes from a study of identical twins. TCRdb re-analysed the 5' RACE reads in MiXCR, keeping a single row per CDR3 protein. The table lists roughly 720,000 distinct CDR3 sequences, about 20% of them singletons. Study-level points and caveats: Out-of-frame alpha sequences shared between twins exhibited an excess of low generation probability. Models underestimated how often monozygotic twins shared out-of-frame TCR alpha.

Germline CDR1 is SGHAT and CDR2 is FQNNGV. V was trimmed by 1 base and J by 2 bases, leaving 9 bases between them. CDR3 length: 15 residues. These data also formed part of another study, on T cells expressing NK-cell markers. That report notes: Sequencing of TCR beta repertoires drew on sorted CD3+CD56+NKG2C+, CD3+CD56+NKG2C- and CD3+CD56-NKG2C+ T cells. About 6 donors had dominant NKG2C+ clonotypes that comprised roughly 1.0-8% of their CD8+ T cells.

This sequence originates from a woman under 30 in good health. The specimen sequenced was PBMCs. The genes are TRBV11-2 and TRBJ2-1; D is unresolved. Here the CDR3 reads CASSLGSSAYNEQFF. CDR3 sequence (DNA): TGTGCCAGCAGCTTAGGGTCCAGCGCCTACAATGAGCAGTTCTTC.